What follows are 6 T cell receptor beta chains derived from one specimen sequenced in a study of cytomegalovirus exposure and HLA in healthy donors. The PCR had 60 Vbeta and 13 Jbeta primers. The data were produced by immunoSEQ multiplex PCR, yet TCRdb's version contains in-frame clones alone and is incomplete. This sample has around 130,000 clones; approximately 79% occur once, and the top ten carry 0.95% to 1.5%. Material for sequencing was PBMCs. All receptors come from a female donor in good health and CMV-seronegative.

The V call is TRBV6-5, the J call TRBJ2-7; 7 bases align to TRBD1. Germline V gene lookup returns CDR1 MNHEY and CDR2 SVGAGI. This CDR3 is built from 13 residues. The J segment lost 5 bases and the V segment lost 0 bases, leaving 1 base of the junction unmatched. CDR3 sequence reads: CASSYSDRDEQYF. The CDR3 bases are TGTGCCAGCAGTTACTCCGACAGGGACGAGCAGTACTTC.

Note on this clone: The CDR3 end shows no conserved phenylalanine or tryptophan, and so a read error is likely. The rearrangement links TRBV4-1 to TRBJ2-6; no reliable D call. The ends were cut back, 4 bases at V and 0 bases at J, with 19 bases in the middle. Per the germline V gene, CDR1 is MGHRA and CDR2 is YSYEKL. This CDR3 contains 19 residues. The CDR3, as DNA: TGCGCCAGCAGCCCGATCGGTTTCCGCAGGAACTCTGGGGCCAACGTCCTGACTGTC. Translation: CASSPIGFRRNSGANVLTV.

The V call is TRBV5-1, the J call TRBJ2-1; TRBD1 agrees at 8 bases. J was trimmed by 9 bases and V by 4 bases; bases with no gene match: 3. Germline values: CDR1 SGHRS, CDR2 YFSETQ. CDR3 length: 12 residues. The DNA for the CDR3 is TGCGCCAGCAGCCCCGGACAGGGTGAGCAGTTCTTC. Translation gives CASSPGQGEQFF.

V usage is TRBV19 and J usage is TRBJ1-1, with D unresolved. Germline V gene lookup returns CDR1 LNHDA and CDR2 SQIVND (reference sequence). The V end was cut by 4 bases, the J end by 4 bases, with 16 bases between. The CDR3 runs to 15 residues. The CDR3 is CASSTGVLDGTEAFF. CDR3 nucleotides: TGTGCCAGTAGTACCGGGGTACTGGACGGCACTGAAGCTTTCTTT.

The rearrangement links TRBV28 to TRBJ2-7; 8 bases agree with TRBD1. J lost 1 base, V lost 5 bases, and 7 bases had no gene match. Germline V lookup: CDR1 MDHEN, CDR2 SYDVKM. The CDR3 is 15 residues long. CDR3 protein: CASSPTGTGSYEQYF. The CDR3 nucleotides are TGTGCCAGCAGTCCCACCGGGACAGGTTCCTACGAGCAGTACTTC.

The V gene is TRBV6-6, the J gene TRBJ2-5; 11 positions agree with TRBD2. CDR3 length: 15 residues. Germline-derived CDR1 and CDR2 are MNHNY and SVGAGI (reference sequence). Unmatched junction bases numbered 5, after V lost 6 bases and J lost 2 bases. The CDR3 here is CASRSSGRRQETQYF. The CDR3 bases are TGTGCCAGCAGATCTAGCGGGAGGAGGCAAGAGACCCAGTACTTC.